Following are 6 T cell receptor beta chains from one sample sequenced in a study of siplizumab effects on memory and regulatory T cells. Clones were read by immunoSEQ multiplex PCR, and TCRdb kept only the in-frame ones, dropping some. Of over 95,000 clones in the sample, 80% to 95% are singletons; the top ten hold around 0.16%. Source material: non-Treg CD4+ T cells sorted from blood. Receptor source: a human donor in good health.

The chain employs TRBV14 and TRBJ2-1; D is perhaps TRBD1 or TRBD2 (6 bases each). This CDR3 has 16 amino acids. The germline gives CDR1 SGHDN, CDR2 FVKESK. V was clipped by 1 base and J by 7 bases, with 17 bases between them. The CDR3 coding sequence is TGTGCCAGCAGCCAAGGAGGCCGGGGGCGCGTGAATGAGCAGTTCTTC. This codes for CASSQGGRGRVNEQFF.

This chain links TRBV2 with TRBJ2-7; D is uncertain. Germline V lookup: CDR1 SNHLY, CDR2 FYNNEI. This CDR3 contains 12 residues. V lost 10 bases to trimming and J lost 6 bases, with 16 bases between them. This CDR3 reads CAIIKGSGEQYF. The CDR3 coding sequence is TGTGCCATCATAAAGGGATCTGGCGAGCAGTACTTC.

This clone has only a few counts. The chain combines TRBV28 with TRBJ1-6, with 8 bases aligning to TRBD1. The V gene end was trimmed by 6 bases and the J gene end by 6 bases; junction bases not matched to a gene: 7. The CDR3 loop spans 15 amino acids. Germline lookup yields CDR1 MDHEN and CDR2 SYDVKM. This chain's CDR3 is CASSSPDRANSPLHF. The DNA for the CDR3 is TGTGCCAGCAGCTCCCCGGACAGGGCTAATTCACCCCTCCACTTT.

The CDR3 here is CASSFGGRTDTQYF. The CDR3 DNA follows: TGTGCCAGTAGTTTCGGGGGGCGCACAGATACGCAGTATTTT. The J gene is TRBJ2-3, the V gene TRBV19, with D perhaps matching TRBD2 (7 bases). The ends were cut back, 5 bases at V and 1 base at J, with 10 bases in the middle. The CDR3 is 14 residues long. The germline gives CDR1 LNHDA, CDR2 SQIVND (reference sequence).

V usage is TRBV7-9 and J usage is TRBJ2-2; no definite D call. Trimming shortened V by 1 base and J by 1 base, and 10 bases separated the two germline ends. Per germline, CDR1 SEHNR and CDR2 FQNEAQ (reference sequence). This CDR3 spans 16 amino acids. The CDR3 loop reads CASSLGQTVNTGELFF. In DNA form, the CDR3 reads TGTGCCAGCAGCTTAGGGCAAACAGTGAACACCGGGGAGCTGTTTTTT.

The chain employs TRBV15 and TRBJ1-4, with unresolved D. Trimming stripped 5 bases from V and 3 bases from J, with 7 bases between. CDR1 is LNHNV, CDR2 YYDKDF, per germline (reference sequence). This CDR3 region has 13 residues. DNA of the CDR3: TGTGCCACCAGCCTAGGTGCTAATGAAAAACTGTTTTTT. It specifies CATSLGANEKLFF.